This is a list of T cell receptor beta chains from one sample in a study of T cell therapy after organ transplantation. TCRdb keeps only in-frame clones here, not all; method: immunoSEQ multiplex PCR. Of 44,000 or so clones listed, roughly 93% were seen once; the top ten hold 3% to 3.5%. What these receptors recognize is not known. Specimen: CD8+ T cells from blood, collected before autologous CMV-specific T cell therapy. The receptors were sampled from a human patient who had received a solid organ transplant and had CMV disease. Each CDR3 is given with its conserved first and last residue. The D gene is left open where the match is weak. A clone size is listed for some rows: how often the clone was seen (once, few, many), or a class if it is expanded.

J gene	V gene	D gene	clone size	CDR3 DNA	CDR3 protein
TRBJ2-7	TRBV18	NA	NA	TGTGCCAGCTCCCCGGCCGGGGACGCCTACGAGCAGTACTTC	CASSPAGDAYEQYF
TRBJ1-1	TRBV28	NA	NA	TGTGCCAGCAGTTTATCGGTAGGGGTGAACACTGAAGCTTTCTTT	CASSLSVGVNTEAFF
TRBJ2-2	TRBV5-4	TRBD2	NA	TGTGCCAGCAGCCCCGGCCTAGCGGGAGGGCCCGACACCGGGGAGCTGTTTTTT	CASSPGLAGGPDTGELFF
TRBJ2-1	TRBV5-4	TRBD1	NA	TGTGCCAGCAGCTTGGCGACCGGGACAGGGATTAACAATGAGCAGTTCTTC	CASSLATGTGINNEQFF
TRBJ2-1	TRBV13	TRBD2	NA	TGTGCCAGCAGCAACACCGGGACTAGCCTTTACAATGAGCAGTTCTTC	CASSNTGTSLYNEQFF
TRBJ2-5	TRBV14	TRBD2	NA	TGTGCCAGCAGCCAGGTGGGGGGGATAGAGACCCAGTACTTC	CASSQVGGIETQYF
TRBJ2-4	TRBV9	NA	NA	TGTGCCAGCAGTGCCGGGGGATCAGGCAAAAACATTCAGTACTTC	CASSAGGSGKNIQYF
TRBJ2-1	TRBV2	TRBD1	NA	TGTGCCAGCAGCCCCGACAGGGGTGGGGAGCAGTTCTTC	CASSPDRGGEQFF
TRBJ1-1	TRBV10-3	TRBD1	NA	TGTGCCATCAGCGATTCCGGGACAGGGCTGAACACTGAAGCTTTCTTT	CAISDSGTGLNTEAFF
TRBJ2-2	TRBV4-3	NA	few	TGCGCCAGCAGCCAAGATAAGGCAGGGAGCTACACCGGGGAGCTGTTTTTT	CASSQDKAGSYTGELFF
TRBJ2-2	TRBV15	NA	NA	TGTGCCACCAGCAGAGAGGGGGTAGGGACCGGGGAGCTGTTTTTT	CATSREGVGTGELFF
TRBJ1-1	TRBV7-9	TRBD1	NA	TGTGCCAGCAGCACACACTGGGGACAGGTTAACACTGAAGCTTTCTTT	CASSTHWGQVNTEAFF
TRBJ1-2	TRBV2	NA	once	TGTGCCAGCGTCGAGGGGCCTGGCTACACCTTC	CASVEGPGYTF
TRBJ2-7	TRBV6-5	NA	NA	TGTGCCAGCAGTTACTCGGCCCCGTCGGCGGGCTACGAGCAGTACTTC	CASSYSAPSAGYEQYF
TRBJ2-7	TRBV11-1	NA	NA	TGTGCCAGCAGCTTAGGAGGAGGGCGTATCTCCTACGAGCAGTACTTC	CASSLGGGRISYEQYF
TRBJ2-5	TRBV13	NA	NA	TGTGCCAGCAGCTACGAAAGCCAAGAGACCCAGTACTTC	CASSYESQETQYF
TRBJ2-1	TRBV6-5	TRBD1	NA	TGTGCCAGCAGTTACCAGACAGGGGCCTACAATGAGCAGTTCTTC	CASSYQTGAYNEQFF
TRBJ2-5	TRBV29-1	NA	NA	TGCAGCCCCTGGCTGGGTGAGACCCAGTACTTC	CSPWLGETQYF
TRBJ2-7	TRBV19	NA	NA	TGTGCCAGTAGGGGGGTCGGATCGTTCTCCTACGAGCAGTACTTC	CASRGVGSFSYEQYF
TRBJ1-1	TRBV7-9	TRBD1	NA	TGTGCCAGCAGCTTTATCTCAGGGGGCCTGAACACTGAAGCTTTCTTT	CASSFISGGLNTEAFF
TRBJ2-2	TRBV6-5	TRBD2	NA	TGTGCCAGCAGTGGGACTAGCGGGAACACCGGGGAGCTGTTTTTT	CASSGTSGNTGELFF
TRBJ2-3	TRBV6-5	TRBD2	NA	TGTGCCAGCAGTGGACTAGCGGCGAGCACAGATACGCAGTATTTT	CASSGLAASTDTQYF
TRBJ2-7	TRBV19	TRBD1	NA	TGTGCCAGTAGTAAAGAACAGGGGGCCTTCCACGAGCAGTACTTC	CASSKEQGAFHEQYF
TRBJ2-1	TRBV7-8	NA	NA	TGTGCCAGCAGCTTAGAGGTCAATGAGCAGTTCTTC	CASSLEVNEQFF
TRBJ1-1	TRBV12-1	NA	once	TGTGCCAGCAGTCATTGCGCGCGAGGGTCGAACACTGAAGCTTTCTTT	CASSHCARGSNTEAFF
TRBJ1-2	TRBV5-8	NA	NA	TGTGCCAGCAGCTTGGACGGGGGAGTCGGCTATGGCTACACCTTC	CASSLDGGVGYGYTF
TRBJ2-1	TRBV6-5	NA	NA	TGTGCCAGCAGTTACTCGGTGGTAGCGCCTTACAATGAGCAGTTCTTC	CASSYSVVAPYNEQFF
TRBJ1-2	TRBV27	TRBD1	NA	TGTGCCAGCAGTTATACAGGGGGCTATGGCTACACCTTC	CASSYTGGYGYTF
TRBJ2-7	TRBV4-3	NA	once	TGCGCCAGCAGCCAAGATAGGGACCTTTTGCGCTACGAGCAGTACTTC	CASSQDRDLLRYEQYF
TRBJ2-3	TRBV27	NA	NA	TGTGCCAGCAGTCCCTGGGACTCCAGGAGCACAGATACGCAGTATTTT	CASSPWDSRSTDTQYF
TRBJ1-3	TRBV15	NA	NA	TGTGCCACCACTAGCTCTGGAAACACCATATATTTT	CATTSSGNTIYF
TRBJ1-2	TRBV5-5	TRBD1	NA	TGTGCCAGCAGCTTGGAGGACAGGCGAGAGAGTGGCTACACCTTC	CASSLEDRRESGYTF
TRBJ1-3	TRBV6-5	NA	once	TGTGCCAGCAGTCTGGGTCGCAACTCTGGAAACACCATATATTTT	CASSLGRNSGNTIYF
TRBJ1-5	TRBV6-5	NA	NA	TGTGCCAGCAGTTTGTCGGATGTGGGTCAGCCCCAGCATTTT	CASSLSDVGQPQHF
TRBJ2-1	TRBV4-1	NA	NA	TGCGCCAGCAGCCAAGAGGGTCAGGGCTACAATGAGCAGTTCTTC	CASSQEGQGYNEQFF
TRBJ1-5	TRBV30	NA	NA	TGTGCCTGGAGTTTGGTGCACCACAATCAGCCCCAGCATTTT	CAWSLVHHNQPQHF
TRBJ2-1	TRBV27	NA	NA	TGTGCCAGCAGTTTACCGGGGGAGGGGGCTTACAATGAGCAGTTCTTC	CASSLPGEGAYNEQFF
TRBJ1-1	TRBV29-1	NA	NA	TGCAGCTTTTCCAATATGAACACTGAAGCTTTCTTT	CSFSNMNTEAFF
TRBJ1-2	TRBV30	NA	NA	TGTGCCTGGAGTGCGGGGGGAAACTATGGCTACACCTTC	CAWSAGGNYGYTF
TRBJ2-2	TRBV9	NA	NA	TGTGCCAGCAGCGCCCAGGGAATCCTCTACACCGGGGAGCTGTTTTTT	CASSAQGILYTGELFF
TRBJ2-7	TRBV6-5	NA	few	TGTGCCAGCAGTTATGATGACGCTCCGACTTACGAGCAGTACTTC	CASSYDDAPTYEQYF
TRBJ1-1	TRBV6-6	NA	NA	TGTGCCAGCTACGCCGGCTTTGAAGCTTTCTTT	CASYAGFEAFF
TRBJ2-5	TRBV6-1	NA	NA	TGTGCCAGCCCAGGGCCAGGTACCCAGTACTTC	CASPGPGTQYF
TRBJ1-4	TRBV7-9	NA	NA	TGTGCCAGCAGCCCTGGACAGTTAGAGAATGAAAAACTGTTTTTT	CASSPGQLENEKLFF
TRBJ2-1	TRBV19	NA	NA	TGTGCCAGTGGGGTCGACTTGGAGGATGAGCAGTTCTTC	CASGVDLEDEQFF
TRBJ2-7	TRBV18	NA	NA	TGTGCCAGCTCACAGAGACAGGGAGGGCTCGAGCAGTACTTC	CASSQRQGGLEQYF
TRBJ1-1	TRBV19	NA	few	TGTGCCAGTAGTATCGCCGGGTTTCAGAACACTGAAGCTTTCTTT	CASSIAGFQNTEAFF
TRBJ2-2	TRBV4-3	NA	NA	TGCGCCAGCAGCCAAGGATGGGGGCGGGTTGACACCGGGGAGCTGTTTTTT	CASSQGWGRVDTGELFF
TRBJ2-2	TRBV4-1	NA	NA	TGCGCCAGCAGGGGGCAGAACACCGGGGAGCTGTTTTTT	CASRGQNTGELFF
TRBJ2-7	TRBV4-2	NA	NA	TGTGCCAGCAGCCAAGAACCCTACGAGCAGTACTTC	CASSQEPYEQYF
TRBJ2-2	TRBV6-5	NA	few	TGTGCCAGCAGTTATGATGGGCAGAACACCGGGGAGCTGTTTTTT	CASSYDGQNTGELFF
TRBJ1-2	TRBV4-2	TRBD1	NA	TGTGCCAGCAGCCAAGATCGAGGCAGGGGGACATATGGCTACACCTTC	CASSQDRGRGTYGYTF
TRBJ2-7	TRBV10-3	TRBD2	NA	TGTGCCATCAGTGATAGGCTAGCGGGAGATTACGAGCAGTACTTC	CAISDRLAGDYEQYF
TRBJ2-2	TRBV4-1	NA	once	TGCGCCAGCAGCCAGCCGCGCTTGAGGAGCGGGGAGCTGTTTTTT	CASSQPRLRSGELFF
TRBJ2-3	TRBV7-9	NA	once	TGTGCCAGCAGCCGGGACGTGGATACGCAGTATTTT	CASSRDVDTQYF
TRBJ2-7	TRBV27	TRBD1	NA	TGTGCCAGCGGAGCAGGACAGGGTTCCTACGAGCAGTACTTC	CASGAGQGSYEQYF
TRBJ2-7	TRBV13	NA	NA	TGTGCCAGCAGCTTAGTCTCAGAGGGTGTGACCTACGAGCAGTACTTC	CASSLVSEGVTYEQYF
TRBJ1-3	TRBV5-6	TRBD1	NA	TGTGCCAGCAGCTTGGAAAGCCCTACATCAGACAGGGTTGGAAACACCATATATTTT	CASSLESPTSDRVGNTIYF
TRBJ2-6	TRBV7-2	NA	NA	TGTGCCAGCAGCGACATGCACAAAAGTCGGGCCAACGTCCTGACTTTC	CASSDMHKSRANVLTF